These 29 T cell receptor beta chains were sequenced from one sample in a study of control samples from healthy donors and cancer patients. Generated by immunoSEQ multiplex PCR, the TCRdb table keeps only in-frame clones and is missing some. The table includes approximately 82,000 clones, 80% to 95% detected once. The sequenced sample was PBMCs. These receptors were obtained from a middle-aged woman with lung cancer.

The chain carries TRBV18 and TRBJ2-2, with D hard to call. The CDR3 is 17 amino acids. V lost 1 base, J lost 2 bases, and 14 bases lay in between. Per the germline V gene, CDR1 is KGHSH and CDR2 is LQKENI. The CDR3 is CASSPLTVDPNTGELFF. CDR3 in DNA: TGTGCCAGCTCACCACTTACGGTGGACCCAAACACCGGGGAGCTGTTTTTT.

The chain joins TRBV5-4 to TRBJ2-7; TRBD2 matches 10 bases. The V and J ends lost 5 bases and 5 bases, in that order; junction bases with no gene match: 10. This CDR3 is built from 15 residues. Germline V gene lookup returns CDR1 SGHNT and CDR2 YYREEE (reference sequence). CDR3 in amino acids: CASRPPGLASDEQYF. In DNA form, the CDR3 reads TGTGCCAGCAGGCCACCGGGACTAGCGAGCGACGAGCAGTACTTC.

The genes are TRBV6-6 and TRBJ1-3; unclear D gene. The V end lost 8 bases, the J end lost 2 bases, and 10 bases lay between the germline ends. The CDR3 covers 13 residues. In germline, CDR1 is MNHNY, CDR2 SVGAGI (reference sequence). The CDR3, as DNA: TGTGCCAGCTGGGTCATGCCTGGAAACACCATATATTTT. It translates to CASWVMPGNTIYF.

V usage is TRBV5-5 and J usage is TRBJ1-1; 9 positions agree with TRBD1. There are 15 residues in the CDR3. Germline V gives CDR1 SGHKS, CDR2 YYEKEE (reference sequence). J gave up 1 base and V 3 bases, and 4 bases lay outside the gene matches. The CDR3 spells CASSWGTGPNTEAFF. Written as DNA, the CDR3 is TGTGCCAGCAGCTGGGGGACAGGGCCGAACACTGAAGCTTTCTTT. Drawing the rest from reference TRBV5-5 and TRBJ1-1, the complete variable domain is DAGVTQSPTHLIKTRGQQVTLRCSPISGHKSVSWYQQVLGQGPQFIFQYYEKEERGRGNFPDRFSARQFPNYSSELNVNALLLGDSALYLCASSWGTGPNTEAFFGQGTRLTVV.

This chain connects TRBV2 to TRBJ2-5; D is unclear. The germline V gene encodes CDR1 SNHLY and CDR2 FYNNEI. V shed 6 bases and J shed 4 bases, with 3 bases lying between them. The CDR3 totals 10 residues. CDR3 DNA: TGTGCCAGCAGGATAGAGACCCAGTACTTC. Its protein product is CASRIETQYF.

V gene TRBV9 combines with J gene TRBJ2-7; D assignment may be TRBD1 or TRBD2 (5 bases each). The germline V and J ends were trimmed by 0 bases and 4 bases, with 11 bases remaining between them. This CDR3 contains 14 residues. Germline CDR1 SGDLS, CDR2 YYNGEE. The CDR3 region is CASSVGDRLYEQYF. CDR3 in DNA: TGTGCCAGCAGCGTAGGGGACCGCTTGTACGAGCAGTACTTC.

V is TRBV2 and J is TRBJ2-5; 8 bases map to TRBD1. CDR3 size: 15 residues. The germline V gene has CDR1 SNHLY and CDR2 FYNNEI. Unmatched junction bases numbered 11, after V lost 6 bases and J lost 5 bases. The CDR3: CASSPRDRGGETQYF. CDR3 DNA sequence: TGTGCCAGCAGCCCACGTGACAGGGGCGGGGAGACCCAGTACTTC.

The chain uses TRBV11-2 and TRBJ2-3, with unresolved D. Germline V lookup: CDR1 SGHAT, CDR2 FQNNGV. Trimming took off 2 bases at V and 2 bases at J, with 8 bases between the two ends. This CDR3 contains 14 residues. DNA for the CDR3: TGTGCCAGCAGCTTAAGCAGGTTCACAGATACGCAGTATTTT. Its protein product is CASSLSRFTDTQYF.

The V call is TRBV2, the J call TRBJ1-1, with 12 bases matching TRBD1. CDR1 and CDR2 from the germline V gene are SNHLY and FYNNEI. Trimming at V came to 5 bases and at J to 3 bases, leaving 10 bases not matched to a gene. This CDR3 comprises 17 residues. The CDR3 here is CASSTVPGQGADTEAFF. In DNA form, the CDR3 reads TGTGCCAGCAGTACCGTCCCGGGACAGGGGGCGGACACTGAAGCTTTCTTT.

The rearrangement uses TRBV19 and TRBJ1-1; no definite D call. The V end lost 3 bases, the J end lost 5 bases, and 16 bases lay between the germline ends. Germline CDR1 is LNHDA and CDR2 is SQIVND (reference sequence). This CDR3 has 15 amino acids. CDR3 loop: CASSMAGTSGTEAFF. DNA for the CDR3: TGTGCCAGTAGTATGGCTGGCACCTCGGGGACTGAAGCTTTCTTT.

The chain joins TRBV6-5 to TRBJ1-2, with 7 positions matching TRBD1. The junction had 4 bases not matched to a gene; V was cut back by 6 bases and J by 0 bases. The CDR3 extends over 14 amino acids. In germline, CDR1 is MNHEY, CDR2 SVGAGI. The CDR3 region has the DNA TGTGCCAGCAGGCGGACAGGAGCTAACTATGGCTACACCTTC. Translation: CASRRTGANYGYTF.

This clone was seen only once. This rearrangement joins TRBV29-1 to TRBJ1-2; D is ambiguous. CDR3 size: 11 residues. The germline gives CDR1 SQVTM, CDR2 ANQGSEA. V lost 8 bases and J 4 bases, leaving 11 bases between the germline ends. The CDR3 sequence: CSSEGPYGYTF. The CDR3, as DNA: TGCAGCTCTGAAGGCCCCTATGGCTACACCTTC.

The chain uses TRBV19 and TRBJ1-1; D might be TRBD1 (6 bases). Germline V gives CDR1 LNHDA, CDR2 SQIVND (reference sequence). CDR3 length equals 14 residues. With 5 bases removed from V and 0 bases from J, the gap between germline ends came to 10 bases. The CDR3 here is CASSVQGLNTEAFF. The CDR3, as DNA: TGTGCCAGTAGTGTACAGGGACTGAACACTGAAGCTTTCTTT.

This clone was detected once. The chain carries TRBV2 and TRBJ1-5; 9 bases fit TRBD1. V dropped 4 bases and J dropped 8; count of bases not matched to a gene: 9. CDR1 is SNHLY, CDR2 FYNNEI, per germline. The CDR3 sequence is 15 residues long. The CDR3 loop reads CASSVPGQGGEPQHF. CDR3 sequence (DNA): TGTGCCAGCAGTGTACCGGGACAGGGAGGTGAGCCCCAGCATTTT.

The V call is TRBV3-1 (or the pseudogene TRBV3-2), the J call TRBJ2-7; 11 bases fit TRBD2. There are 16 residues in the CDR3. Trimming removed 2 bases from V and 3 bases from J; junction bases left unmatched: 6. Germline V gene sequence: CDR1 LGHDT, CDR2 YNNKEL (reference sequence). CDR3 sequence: CASSQNSGLAVYEQYF. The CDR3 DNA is TGTGCCAGCAGCCAAAACTCGGGACTAGCGGTCTACGAGCAGTACTTC.

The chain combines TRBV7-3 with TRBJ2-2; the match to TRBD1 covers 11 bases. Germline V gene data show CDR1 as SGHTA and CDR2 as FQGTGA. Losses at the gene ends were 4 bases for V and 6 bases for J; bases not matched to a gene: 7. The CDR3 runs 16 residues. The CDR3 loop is CASSSNPGQGAGELFF. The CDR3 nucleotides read TGTGCCAGCAGCTCGAATCCGGGACAGGGGGCCGGGGAGCTGTTTTTT.

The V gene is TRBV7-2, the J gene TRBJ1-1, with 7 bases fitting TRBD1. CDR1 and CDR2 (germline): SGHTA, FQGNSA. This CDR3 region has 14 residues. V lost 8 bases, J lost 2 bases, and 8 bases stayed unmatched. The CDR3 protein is CASVPTGANTEAFF. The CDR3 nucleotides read TGTGCCAGCGTCCCCACAGGGGCTAACACTGAAGCTTTCTTT. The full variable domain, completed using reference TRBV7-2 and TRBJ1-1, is GAGVSQSPSNKVTEKGKDVELRCDPISGHTALYWYRQSLGQGLEFLIYFQGNSAPDKSGLPSDRFSAERTGGSVSTLTIQRTQQEDSAVYLCASVPTGANTEAFFGQGTRLTVV.

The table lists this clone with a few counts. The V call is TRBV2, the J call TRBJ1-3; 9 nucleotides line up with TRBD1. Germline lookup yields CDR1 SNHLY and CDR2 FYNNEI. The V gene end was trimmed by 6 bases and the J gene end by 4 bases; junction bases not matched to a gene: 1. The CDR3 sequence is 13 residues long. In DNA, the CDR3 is TGTGCCAGCAGACAGGGGGCGGGAAACACCATATATTTT. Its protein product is CASRQGAGNTIYF.

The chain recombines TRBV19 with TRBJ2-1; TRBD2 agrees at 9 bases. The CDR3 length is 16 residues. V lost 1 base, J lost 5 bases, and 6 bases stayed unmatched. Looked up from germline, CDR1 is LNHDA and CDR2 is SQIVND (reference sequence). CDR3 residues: CASSIGGGGADNEQFF. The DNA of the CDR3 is TGTGCCAGTAGTATAGGTGGCGGGGGGGCCGACAATGAGCAGTTCTTC.

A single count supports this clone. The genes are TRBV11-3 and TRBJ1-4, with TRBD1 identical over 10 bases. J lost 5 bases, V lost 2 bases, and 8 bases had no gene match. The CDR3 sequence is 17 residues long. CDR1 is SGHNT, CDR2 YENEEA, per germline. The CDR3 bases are TGTGCCAGCAGCTTACGAGGGGGGACAGGGGACAATGAAAAACTGTTTTTT. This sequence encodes CASSLRGGTGDNEKLFF. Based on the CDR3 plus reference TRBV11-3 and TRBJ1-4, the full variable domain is EAGVVQSPRYKIIEKKQPVAFWCNPISGHNTLYWYLQNLGQGPELLIRYENEEAVDDSQLPKDRFSAERLKGVDSTLKIQPAELGDSAVYLCASSLRGGTGDNEKLFFGSGTQLSVL.

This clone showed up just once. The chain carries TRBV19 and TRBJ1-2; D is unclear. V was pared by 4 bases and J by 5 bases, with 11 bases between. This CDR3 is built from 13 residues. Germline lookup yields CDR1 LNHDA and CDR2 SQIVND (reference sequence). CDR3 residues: CASSSMSRYGYTF. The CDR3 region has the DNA TGTGCCAGTAGTAGCATGAGTCGGTATGGCTACACCTTC.

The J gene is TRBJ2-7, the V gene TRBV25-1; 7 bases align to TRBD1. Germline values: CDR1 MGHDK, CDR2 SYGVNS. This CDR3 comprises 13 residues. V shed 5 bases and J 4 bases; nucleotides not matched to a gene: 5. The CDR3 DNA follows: TGTGCCAGCAGTTCCGGGACAGCTTACGAGCAGTACTTC. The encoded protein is CASSSGTAYEQYF.

CDR3 in DNA: TGTGCCAGCACATGGGGGGTCAAAGAGACCCAGTACTTC. It yields the protein CASTWGVKETQYF. The gene calls are TRBV7-9 and TRBJ2-5; possibly TRBD2 for D (6 bases). The V and J ends lost 7 bases and 3 bases respectively, with 12 bases between them. CDR3 length: 13 residues. From germline, CDR1 is SEHNR and CDR2 FQNEAQ (reference sequence).

CDR3 residues: CASSNQVSYNEQFF. CDR3 nucleotides: TGTGCCAGCAGTAACCAGGTATCATACAATGAGCAGTTCTTC. The chain links TRBV28 to TRBJ2-1; D is undetermined. Per germline, CDR1 MDHEN and CDR2 SYDVKM. The CDR3 loop spans 14 amino acids. Trimming left V 5 bases short and J 4 bases short, with 12 bases between.

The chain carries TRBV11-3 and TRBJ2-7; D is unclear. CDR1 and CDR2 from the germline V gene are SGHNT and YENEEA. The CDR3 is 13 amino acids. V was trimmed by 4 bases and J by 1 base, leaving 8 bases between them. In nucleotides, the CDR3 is TGTGCCAGCAGCTCCCCCCAGTCCTACGAGCAGTACTTC. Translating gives CASSSPQSYEQYF.

The DNA of the CDR3 is TGTGCCAGCTCACCACAGGGAGGGCAGCCCCAGCATTTT. Translation: CASSPQGGQPQHF. The chain joins TRBV18 to TRBJ1-5, with D uncertain. The germline gives CDR1 KGHSH, CDR2 LQKENI. This CDR3 comprises 13 residues. Trimming shortened V by 1 base and J by 7 bases, and 8 bases separated the two germline ends.

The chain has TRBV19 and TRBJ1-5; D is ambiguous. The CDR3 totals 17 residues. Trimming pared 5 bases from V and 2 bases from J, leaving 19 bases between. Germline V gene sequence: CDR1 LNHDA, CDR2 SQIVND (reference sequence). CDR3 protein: CASSGQIEGGGNQPQHF. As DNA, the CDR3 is TGTGCCAGTAGTGGCCAGATAGAGGGTGGGGGCAATCAGCCCCAGCATTTT.

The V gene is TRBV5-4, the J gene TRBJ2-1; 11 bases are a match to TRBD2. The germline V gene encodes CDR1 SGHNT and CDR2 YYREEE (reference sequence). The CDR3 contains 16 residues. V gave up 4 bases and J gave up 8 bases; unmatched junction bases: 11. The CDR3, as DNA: TGTGCCAGCAGCCCTGGCAGTAGCGGGGGGGCAGATGAGCAGTTCTTC. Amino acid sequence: CASSPGSSGGADEQFF.

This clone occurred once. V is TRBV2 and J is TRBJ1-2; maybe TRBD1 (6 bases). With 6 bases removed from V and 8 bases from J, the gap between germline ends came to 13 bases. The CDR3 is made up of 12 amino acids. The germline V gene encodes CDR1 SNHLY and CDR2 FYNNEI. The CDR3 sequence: CASSPGQGGYTF. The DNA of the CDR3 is TGTGCCAGCAGCCCCGGGCAGGGGGGCTACACCTTC. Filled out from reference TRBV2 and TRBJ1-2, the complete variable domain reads EPEVTQTPSHQVTQMGQEVILRCVPISNHLYFYWYRQILGQKVEFLVSFYNNEISEKSEIFDDQFSVERPDGSNFTLKIRSTKLEDSAMYFCASSPGQGGYTFGSGTRLTVV.